The 21 T cell receptor beta chains below were found in one sample sequenced in a study of blood T cell repertoires in COVID-19. The repertoire was sequenced with immunoSEQ multiplex PCR; TCRdb's copy has only in-frame clones and lacks some. The sample holds about 270,000 clones, around 86% seen once. Sequencing used peripheral blood. The receptor set was obtained from a human donor in a cohort sampled during active COVID-19.

The gene calls are TRBV5-4 and TRBJ2-1, with 14 bases matching TRBD2. The trim removed 3 bases at V and 11 bases at J, leaving 10 bases unmatched. Germline loops: CDR1 SGHNT, CDR2 YYREEE (reference sequence). There are 16 residues in the CDR3. The CDR3 here is CASSSPGLAGGYKQFF. The CDR3 coding sequence is TGTGCCAGCAGCTCACCCGGACTAGCGGGAGGATATAAGCAGTTCTTC.

This chain connects TRBV7-2 to TRBJ2-1, with TRBD2 as a possible D gene (6 bases). V gave up 4 bases and J gave up 5 bases, with 12 bases separating them. Germline V gene lookup returns CDR1 SGHTA and CDR2 FQGNSA. This CDR3 has 14 residues. This CDR3 is CASSSAGSHNEQFF. Here the CDR3 DNA reads TGTGCCAGCAGCTCCGCGGGGTCCCACAATGAGCAGTTCTTC. Full variable domain (rest looked up from reference TRBV7-2 and TRBJ2-1): GAGVSQSPSNKVTEKGKDVELRCDPISGHTALYWYRQSLGQGLEFLIYFQGNSAPDKSGLPSDRFSAERTGGSVSTLTIQRTQQEDSAVYLCASSSAGSHNEQFFGPGTRLTVL.

This clone showed up just once. CDR3: CASSRPGSTNTGELFF. CDR3 sequence (DNA): TGTGCCAGCAGCCGGCCCGGGAGTACGAACACCGGGGAGCTGTTTTTT. The chain recombines TRBV7-9 with TRBJ2-2, with D perhaps matching TRBD2 (6 bases). V was pared by 5 bases and J by 0 bases, with 13 bases between. CDR3 length equals 16 residues. In germline, CDR1 is SEHNR, CDR2 FQNEAQ (reference sequence).

The rearrangement uses TRBV5-5 and TRBJ1-2, with 7 positions matching TRBD1. The CDR3 is made up of 15 amino acids. The germline gives CDR1 SGHKS, CDR2 YYEKEE (reference sequence). V gave up 2 bases and J gave up 7 bases; unmatched junction bases: 11. The CDR3 region is CASSLDGTGDGGYTF. The CDR3 DNA reads TGTGCCAGCAGCTTAGACGGTACAGGGGACGGTGGCTACACCTTC. Drawing the rest from reference TRBV5-5 and TRBJ1-2, the complete variable domain is DAGVTQSPTHLIKTRGQQVTLRCSPISGHKSVSWYQQVLGQGPQFIFQYYEKEERGRGNFPDRFSARQFPNYSSELNVNALLLGDSALYLCASSLDGTGDGGYTFGSGTRLTVV.

The chain uses TRBV6-6 and TRBJ1-2; perhaps TRBD1 as D (6 bases). The V end was cut by 6 bases, the J end by 2 bases, with 16 bases between. Germline CDR1 reads MNHNY; CDR2 reads SVGAGI (reference sequence). CDR3 length: 15 residues. CDR3 sequence (DNA): TGTGCCAGCAGGCACTACGGACAGTCCAACTATGGCTACACCTTC. It yields the protein CASRHYGQSNYGYTF.

The chain couples TRBV19 to TRBJ1-2; D perhaps matches TRBD1 (6 bases). Per the germline V gene, CDR1 is LNHDA and CDR2 is SQIVND (reference sequence). The V and J ends lost 4 bases and 9 bases respectively, with 21 bases between them. The CDR3 has 15 residues. CDR3: CASSTRTGLGARYTF. The CDR3 DNA follows: TGTGCCAGTAGTACTAGAACAGGGCTCGGTGCGCGCTACACCTTC.

The chain carries TRBV19 and TRBJ1-5; D might be TRBD1 (6 bases). V was shortened by 8 bases and J by 2 bases, with 13 bases between the two germline ends. CDR3 length: 14 amino acids. Germline values: CDR1 LNHDA, CDR2 SQIVND (reference sequence). The CDR3 sequence: CASLQGLGNQPQHF. The CDR3 DNA is TGTGCCAGTCTACAGGGTCTAGGCAATCAGCCCCAGCATTTT.

CDR3 coding DNA: TGTGCCAGCTCACTAGGACAGTCCGGTGTCACTGAAGCTTTCTTT. Its protein is CASSLGQSGVTEAFF. The gene calls are TRBV18 and TRBJ1-1; perhaps TRBD1 as D (6 bases). The CDR3 loop spans 15 amino acids. Trimming pared 4 bases from V and 4 bases from J, leaving 16 bases between. Germline lookup yields CDR1 KGHSH and CDR2 LQKENI.

This rearrangement joins TRBV5-8 to TRBJ2-2; 8 nucleotides agree with TRBD1. This CDR3 region has 16 residues. With 7 bases clipped from V and 5 bases from J, the junction kept 13 bases outside the gene matches. The germline CDR1 and CDR2 sequences are SGHTS and YDEGEE. The CDR3 DNA reads as TGTGCCAGCCGCGAGCAGGGGGCGCTAATTACCGGGGAGCTGTTTTTT. Translation gives CASREQGALITGELFF.

The V and J genes are TRBV6-5 and TRBJ2-3; D is perhaps TRBD2 (6 bases). CDR1 and CDR2 (germline): MNHEY, SVGAGI. CDR3 size: 14 residues. The V end was cut by 7 bases, the J end by 2 bases, with 13 bases between. CDR3 amino acids: CASKGGFYTDTQYF. The CDR3 DNA reads TGTGCCAGCAAAGGAGGGTTTTACACAGATACGCAGTATTTT.

This clone was seen only once. This sequence joins TRBV5-4 and TRBJ2-3; possibly TRBD2 for D (5 bases). From germline, CDR1 is SGHNT and CDR2 YYREEE (reference sequence). Trimming took off 1 base at V and 6 bases at J, with 15 bases between the two ends. The CDR3 extends over 15 amino acids. The CDR3 DNA sequence: TGTGCCAGCAGCTTGTCAGCGGCAGGCGAGGATACGCAGTATTTT. Translated, it gives CASSLSAAGEDTQYF.

The genes are TRBV18 and TRBJ2-7; 7 nucleotides line up with TRBD1. This CDR3 spans 16 amino acids. Looked up from germline, CDR1 is KGHSH and CDR2 is LQKENI. V lost 1 base, J lost 4 bases, and 10 bases stayed unmatched. The CDR3 loop is CASSPQGAMNKYEQYF. The CDR3 bases are TGTGCCAGCTCACCACAGGGGGCCATGAATAAGTACGAGCAGTACTTC.

The CDR3 DNA is TGTGCCAGCCCACGAGGACAGTCACAACACACCGGGGAGCTGTTTTTT. Translating gives CASPRGQSQHTGELFF. The chain employs TRBV18 and TRBJ2-2; D perhaps matches TRBD1 (6 bases). Trimming took off 8 bases at V and 3 bases at J, with 19 bases between the two ends. CDR1 and CDR2 (germline): KGHSH, LQKENI. This CDR3 spans 16 amino acids.

The chain recombines TRBV18 with TRBJ2-1; the match to TRBD2 covers 12 bases. From germline, CDR1 is KGHSH and CDR2 LQKENI. With V trimmed by 4 bases and J by 7 bases, 11 bases remained unmatched. This CDR3 is built from 17 residues. The CDR3 nucleotides are TGTGCCAGCTCACGTAGCGTACTAGCGGGAGGTGGGAATGAGCAGTTCTTC. This encodes CASSRSVLAGGGNEQFF.

The chain has TRBV4-1 and TRBJ2-1; D unclear. The length of the CDR3 is 15 residues. Trimming removed 2 bases from V and 2 bases from J, with 10 bases in between. The germline CDR1 and CDR2 sequences are MGHRA and YSYEKL. CDR3 region: CASSQQALPYNEQFF. The CDR3 DNA sequence: TGCGCCAGCAGCCAACAAGCGTTACCCTACAATGAGCAGTTCTTC.

V and J are TRBV6-5 and TRBJ2-1; 10 bases line up with TRBD1. The germline V gene encodes CDR1 MNHEY and CDR2 SVGAGI. The V segment lost 2 bases and the J segment 5 bases; nucleotides outside the gene matches: 3. The CDR3 extends over 15 amino acids. DNA for the CDR3: TGTGCCAGCAGTTACCTGGGACAGGGGCACAATGAGCAGTTCTTC. Translation: CASSYLGQGHNEQFF.

The rearrangement uses TRBV6-2 or TRBV6-3 and TRBJ2-7; TRBD2 is a possible D gene (6 bases). Looked up from germline, CDR1 is MNHEY and CDR2 is SVGEGT. The CDR3 consists of 15 residues. Trimming cost V 0 bases and J 2 bases, with 11 bases left between them. CDR3 sequence: CASSYSNGGTYEQYF. CDR3 DNA sequence: TGTGCCAGCAGTTACTCAAACGGGGGTACCTACGAGCAGTACTTC.

The J gene is TRBJ1-4, the V gene TRBV3-1 (or the pseudogene TRBV3-2), with D unclear. The V and J ends lost 5 bases and 7 bases respectively, with 23 bases between them. The CDR3 has 17 residues. Germline CDR1 reads LGHDT; CDR2 reads YNNKEL (reference sequence). The CDR3 DNA sequence: TGTGCCAGCAGCGAAGGATCGTCCCTGGTTCTAACTGAAAAACTGTTTTTT. Amino acid sequence: CASSEGSSLVLTEKLFF.

The chain is built from TRBV2 and TRBJ2-7; TRBD2 matches at 9 bases. The ends lost 6 bases at V and 2 bases at J; junction bases unmatched: 11. Per the germline V gene, CDR1 is SNHLY and CDR2 is FYNNEI. The CDR3 has 16 residues. The DNA of the CDR3 is TGTGCCAGCAGCTACCGGGGGACTAGCACAACCTACGAGCAGTACTTC. Amino acids: CASSYRGTSTTYEQYF.

The chain carries TRBV24-1 and TRBJ2-2; the D gene is possibly TRBD1 (6 bases). V was clipped by 8 bases and J by 6 bases, with 15 bases between them. The CDR3 length is 14 residues. Germline V CDR1 and CDR2: KGHDR, SFDVKD. CDR3 DNA sequence: TGTGCCACCAACAGTCCACAGGGTGCCGGGGAGCTGTTTTTT. Protein: CATNSPQGAGELFF.

The sample holds one count of this clone. The genes are TRBV7-8 and TRBJ2-2; TRBD2 aligns across 7 bases. Germline trimming cut 4 bases from V and 0 bases from J; bases unmatched to any gene: 5. Germline assignment: CDR1 SGHVS and CDR2 FQNEAQ. This CDR3 spans 16 amino acids. DNA for the CDR3: TGTGCCAGCAGCTCCTCTAGCGGAACGAACACCGGGGAGCTGTTTTTT. This encodes CASSSSSGTNTGELFF.